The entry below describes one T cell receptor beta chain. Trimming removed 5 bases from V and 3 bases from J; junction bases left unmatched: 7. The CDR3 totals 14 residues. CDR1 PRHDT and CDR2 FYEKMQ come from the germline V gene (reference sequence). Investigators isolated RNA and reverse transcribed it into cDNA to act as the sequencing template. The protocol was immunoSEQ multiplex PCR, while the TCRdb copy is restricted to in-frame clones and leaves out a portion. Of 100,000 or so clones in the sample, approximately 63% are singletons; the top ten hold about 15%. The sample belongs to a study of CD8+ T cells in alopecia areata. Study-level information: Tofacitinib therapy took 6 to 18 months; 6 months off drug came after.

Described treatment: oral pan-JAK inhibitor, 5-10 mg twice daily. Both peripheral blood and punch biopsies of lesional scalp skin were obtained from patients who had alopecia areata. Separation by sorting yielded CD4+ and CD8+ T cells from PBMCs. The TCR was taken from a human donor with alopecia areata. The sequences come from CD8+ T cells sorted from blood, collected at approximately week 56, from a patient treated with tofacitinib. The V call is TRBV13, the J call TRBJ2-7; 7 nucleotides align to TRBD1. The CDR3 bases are TGTGCCAGCAGCAACCGGGGACAGAGCTACGAGCAGTACTTC. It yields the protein CASSNRGQSYEQYF.